This is a list of T cell receptor beta chains from one sample in a study of PD-L1 blockade in urothelial cancer. Profiled with immunoSEQ multiplex PCR; TCRdb holds only in-frame clones, not every one. This table has about 120,000 clones, approximately 90% appearing once. The sample here was PBMCs, taken around atezolizumab (anti-PD-L1) treatment. The origin of the receptors is a man in his sixties with urothelial cancer. CDR3s include the opening cysteine and the closing phenylalanine or tryptophan. A D gene is named only where the DNA matches it firmly. Expanded clones are given a class, and other clones once, few, many or no size at all.

abundance	len	d_gene	v_gene	j_gene	CDR3nt	CDR3aa
few	17	TRBD1	TRBV7-9	TRBJ2-1	TGTGCCAGCAGCTCCGGACAGGGAAATGTAAGGTACAATGAGCAGTTCTTC	CASSSGQGNVRYNEQFF
.	16	.	TRBV5-1	TRBJ1-4	TGCGCCAGCAGCCCGTACCTGGGCAGGCTGATGATGGAACTGTTTTTT	CASSPYLGRLMMELFF
.	14	TRBD1	TRBV5-1	TRBJ2-5	TGCGCCAGCAGCTTTGACAGGGGAGAAGAGACCCAGTACTTC	CASSFDRGEETQYF
.	14	TRBD1	TRBV7-6	TRBJ2-7	TGTGCCAGCAGCCCGGACAGGGGTTTTGACGAGCAGTACTTC	CASSPDRGFDEQYF
.	13	.	TRBV5-8	TRBJ1-5	TGTGCCAGCAGCTTACGGGAAGGCCAGCCCCAGCATTTT	CASSLREGQPQHF
once	14	.	TRBV6-5	TRBJ2-4	TGTGCCAGCAGTCTCACAGGGCCCAAAAACATTCAGTACTTC	CASSLTGPKNIQYF
.	16	TRBD2	TRBV11-2	TRBJ2-1	TGTGCCAGCTTTTCCTCCGGGACTAGCGGGTACAATGAGCAGTTCTTC	CASFSSGTSGYNEQFF
.	13	TRBD2	TRBV7-6	TRBJ2-3	TGTGCCAGCAGCCCCGGGACTAGCAACACGCAGTATTTT	CASSPGTSNTQYF
.	20	TRBD2	TRBV7-3	TRBJ2-3	TGTGCCAGCAGCTTAACGGGGAGGTCGGGACTAGCGGGGATCACAGATACGCAGTATTTT	CASSLTGRSGLAGITDTQYF
.	13	.	TRBV5-1	TRBJ2-1	TGCGCCAGCAGCTTGTCCAGACTCAATGAGCAGTTCTTC	CASSLSRLNEQFF
once	15	TRBD1	TRBV9	TRBJ2-3	TGTGCCAGCAGCGTAGGGGACAGGGTTATAGATACGCAGTATTTT	CASSVGDRVIDTQYF
.	15	.	TRBV7-2	TRBJ2-7	TGTGCCAGCAGCTTAATCCGGGGGTTAGCCTACGAGCAGTACTTC	CASSLIRGLAYEQYF
.	16	TRBD1	TRBV5-1	TRBJ1-1	TGCGCCAGCAGATCAGGACAGGGCTTGGCGAACACTGAAGCTTTCTTT	CASRSGQGLANTEAFF
.	15	TRBD1	TRBV19	TRBJ1-2	TGTGCCAGTAGTGGCGGGACAGCCATTACCTATGGCTACACCTTC	CASSGGTAITYGYTF
.	13	.	TRBV29-1	TRBJ1-3	TGCAGCACCTACGGCGGCTCTGGAAACACCATATATTTT	CSTYGGSGNTIYF
.	16	.	TRBV28	TRBJ1-6	TGTGCCAGCAGTTTCGAAGGCGGGGAAATGAATTCACCCCTCCACTTT	CASSFEGGEMNSPLHF
many	12	.	TRBV11-1	TRBJ2-4	TGTGCCAGCAGCTTACCCCGACTCTTGCTGTACTTC	CASSLPRLLLYF
.	13	.	TRBV30	TRBJ2-7	TGTGCCTGGAGCAGGGGCGACTCCTACGAGCAGTACTTC	CAWSRGDSYEQYF
.	15	TRBD2	TRBV7-2	TRBJ2-7	TGTGCCAGCAGCCCACTAGCGGCCCTTTCGGCCGAGCAGTACTTC	CASSPLAALSAEQYF
.	16	TRBD1	TRBV5-6	TRBJ2-5	TGTGCCAGCAGCTCGACTTTTGGGACAGCACAAGAGACCCAGTACTTC	CASSSTFGTAQETQYF
once	11	.	TRBV19	TRBJ2-5	TGTGCCAGTAAGAGAGAAGAGACCCAGTACTTC	CASKREETQYF
.	13	TRBD1	TRBV29-1	TRBJ1-1	TGCAGCGGCGGACAGGAAATGAACACTGAAGCTTTCTTT	CSGGQEMNTEAFF
.	16	.	TRBV10-3	TRBJ1-4	TGTGCCATCAGTGAGTCGATCGGGGGGGCGAATGAAAAACTGTTTTTT	CAISESIGGANEKLFF
.	15	.	TRBV9	TRBJ1-2	TGTGCCAGCAGCGTAGGCGGGGAAGGTAACTATGGCTACACCTTC	CASSVGGEGNYGYTF
.	17	TRBD2	TRBV10-2	TRBJ2-1	TGCGCCAGCACCCGGCAAGCGGGGGGGATAAGAAACAATGAGCAGTTCTTC	CASTRQAGGIRNNEQFF
.	16	.	TRBV18	TRBJ1-5	TGTGCCAGCTCACCAGAGGAAAGGGGCCCGGGTCAGCCCCAGCATTTT	CASSPEERGPGQPQHF
.	16	TRBD1	TRBV9	TRBJ2-5	TGTGCCAGCAGCGTAGGAGGGGACAGGGGGGCATGGACCCAGTACTTC	CASSVGGDRGAWTQYF
.	13	TRBD2	TRBV30	TRBJ2-3	TGTGCCTGGAGTCTCCCTCTTAGCGGGAGTCTGTATTTT	CAWSLPLSGSLYF
.	12	.	TRBV28	TRBJ1-1	TGTGCCAGCATCGCGGGAAAGGGTTCTGCTTTCTTT	CASIAGKGSAFF
.	19	TRBD1	TRBV7-9	TRBJ1-5	TGTGCCAGCAGCTTAGGTCCAGGGGGGACGTCCACTAGCAATCAGCCCCAGCATTTT	CASSLGPGGTSTSNQPQHF
.	10	.	TRBV28	TRBJ1-2	TGTGCCAGCGGGCGCTATGGCTACACCTTC	CASGRYGYTF
.	14	TRBD1	TRBV10-2	TRBJ1-5	TGCGCCAGCAGCCAATCGACAGGGGATCAGCCCCAGCATTTT	CASSQSTGDQPQHF
.	14	.	TRBV4-2	TRBJ2-3	TGTGCCAGCAGCCAAGACCAAGCCACAGATACGCAGTATTTT	CASSQDQATDTQYF
.	15	.	TRBV18	TRBJ2-6	TGTGCCAGCTCACCACCCAGCTCTGGGGCCAACGTCCTGACTTTC	CASSPPSSGANVLTF
.	14	TRBD1	TRBV6-1	TRBJ1-2	TGTGCCAGCAGTGCGGGACAGGCTACGGGAGGCTACACCTTC	CASSAGQATGGYTF
.	16	.	TRBV12-5	TRBJ1-5	TGTGCTAGTGGTTTGGGGGGCTCACCCGCAGATCAGCCCCAGCATTTT	CASGLGGSPADQPQHF
.	15	TRBD1	TRBV19	TRBJ1-5	TGTGCCAGTAGTGCACAGGGGGTTAGCAATCAGCCCCAGCATTTT	CASSAQGVSNQPQHF
.	14	.	TRBV14	TRBJ2-4	TGTGTCAGCAGCCAAGAGGCACACACAAACATTCAGTACTTC	CVSSQEAHTNIQYF
.	15	TRBD1	TRBV28	TRBJ1-5	TGTGCCAGCAGCCTCATGGGAACAGGGGGGATGCCCCAGCATTTT	CASSLMGTGGMPQHF
once	14	TRBD1	TRBV18	TRBJ2-1	TGTGCCAGCTCACCGCCTCCAGGGGGCAATGAGCAGTTCTTC	CASSPPPGGNEQFF
.	16	TRBD2	TRBV5-1	TRBJ2-2	TGCGCCAGCTCGGGTAGCGGGAGTTCGAACACCGGGGAGCTGTTTTTT	CASSGSGSSNTGELFF
once	16	TRBD2	TRBV9	TRBJ2-3	TGTGCCAGCAGCGTAAGTAGCGGGAGAAGCACAGATACGCAGTATTTT	CASSVSSGRSTDTQYF
.	15	.	TRBV7-9	TRBJ2-1	TGTGCCAGCAGCTCCAGGGGCGCCTCCTACAATGAGCAGTTCTTC	CASSSRGASYNEQFF
.	13	TRBD2	TRBV27	TRBJ2-7	TGTGCCAGCAGTGGGGGGGGACCCGCGGGGTGGTACTTC	CASSGGGPAGWYF
.	14	.	TRBV6-4	TRBJ1-2	TGTGCCAGCAGTGACTCGACAGAAGGAGCTGGCTACACCTTC	CASSDSTEGAGYTF
.	15	.	TRBV28	TRBJ1-5	TGTGCCAGCAGTTCACCTCCCGGGACTAATCAGCCCCAGCATTTT	CASSSPPGTNQPQHF
.	16	.	TRBV29-1	TRBJ1-4	TGCAGCGTTGAAGCCCAGGGGATATCAACTAATGAAAAACTGTTTTTT	CSVEAQGISTNEKLFF
.	19	TRBD1	TRBV11-2	TRBJ2-1	TGTGCCAGCAGCTTTCTCCGGGACAGGGTATCCGGGCTCTACAATGAGCAGTTCTTC	CASSFLRDRVSGLYNEQFF